This T cell receptor (beta chain) originates from a study of cytomegalovirus exposure and HLA in healthy donors. General study points: A later analysis found TCR association rates differed by HLA locus, highest for DRB1 and lowest for HLA-C.

Donors had nominal health at sampling but likely had unrecorded immune exposures. 13 Jbeta primers and 60 Vbeta primers were used for the PCR. Sequenced by immunoSEQ multiplex PCR; TCRdb stores in-frame clones only, minus some. The sample comprises 150,000 to 200,000 clones, roughly 75% of which are singletons, and around 4.7% rests with the top ten. V was pared by 2 bases and J by 6 bases, with 10 bases between. Germline V lookup: CDR1 SNHLY, CDR2 FYNNEI. This CDR3 is 13 amino acids long. A remark on this clone: Antigen specificity is unknown.

This TCR was sampled from a male donor in good health and CMV-seronegative. Sample: PBMCs. The J gene is TRBJ1-1, the V gene TRBV2; unclear D gene. The CDR3 reads CASSESRISEAFF. The DNA of the CDR3 is TGTGCCAGCAGTGAATCGCGTATATCTGAAGCTTTCTTT.